The 9 T cell receptor beta chains below all came from one sample that was sequenced in a study of tumor-infiltrating lymphocytes in primary liver carcinoma. Synthesis of TCR beta cDNA was carried out from 450 to 500 ng total RNA with a constant-region primer. Libraries of TCR beta came from three nested multiplex PCR rounds with slightly modified ARM-PCR. Use of TRBV1-TRBV30 forward primers with a C-beta reverse primer characterized the first two PCR rounds, which lasted nine to eleven cycles each. TCRdb fed the multiplex PCR reads into MiXCR, producing one record per CDR3 protein. This sample has about 78,000 distinct CDR3 sequences, with roughly two thirds found just once. The study co-extracted DNA and RNA from 20-30 mg of unsorted bulk tissue. The sequenced sample was liver tumor tissue from sampling region 4. As for subset: tumor region T4, right-lateral pole. These receptors came from a woman aged 60-70 years with primary liver carcinoma and hepatitis B virus infection.

There are a few counts of this clonotype. One base away lies a much larger clone, so this may be a sequencing read error. The chain links TRBV5-4 to TRBJ2-3; 8 nucleotides agree with TRBD2. CDR1 is SGHNT and CDR2 is YYREEE in the germline V gene (reference sequence). The CDR3 covers 16 residues. The V segment lost 5 bases and the J segment 3 bases; nucleotides outside the gene matches: 11. This CDR3 reads CASRYGGASLTDTQYF. CDR3 nucleotides: TGTGCCAGCAGATACGGGGGGGCAAGTCTAACAGATACGCAGTATTTT.

The V and J genes are TRBV18 and TRBJ1-5; tentatively, D is TRBD1 (6 bases). CDR3 size: 13 residues. Germline V gives CDR1 KGHSH, CDR2 LQKENI. V lost 4 bases, J lost 5 bases, and 9 bases lay in between. CDR3 DNA sequence: TGTGCCAGCTCACAGAACAGGGATCAGCCCCAGCATTTT. Translated: CASSQNRDQPQHF.

This clonotype was picked up many times. The chain combines TRBV4-2 with TRBJ2-7, with TRBD1 matching over 8 bases. With V trimmed by 1 base and J by 2 bases, 4 bases remained unmatched. This CDR3 comprises 15 residues. Germline values: CDR1 LGHNA, CDR2 YNFKEQ. The CDR3 region is CASSQGSDRAYEQYF. The CDR3 DNA reads as TGTGCCAGCAGCCAAGGCTCGGACAGGGCCTACGAGCAGTACTTC.

On this clonotype itself: It may be a read error: a sequence one base away is much more abundant. The V call is TRBV5-1, the J call TRBJ1-5, with 7 bases that match TRBD1. CDR3 length equals 16 residues. Germline V CDR1 and CDR2: SGHRS, YFSETQ. The CDR3 here is CASSLDGQASNLPQHF. The DNA for the CDR3 is TGCGCCAGCAGCTTGGATGGACAGGCCAGCAATCTGCCCCAGCATTTT.

The sample holds a few counts of this clonotype. The genes are TRBV24-1 and TRBJ1-2; 8 bases match TRBD1. Germline loops: CDR1 KGHDR, CDR2 SFDVKD. This CDR3 comprises 17 residues. Trimming took 2 bases from V and 3 from J; bases not matched to a gene: 10. The CDR3 bases are TGTGCCACCAGTGATTCGAAAAGACAGGGGACTGACTATGGCTACACCTTC. Its translation is CATSDSKRQGTDYGYTF.

The count of this clonotype is one. One end of the junction does not line up with germline, which may come from a read error. The rearrangement links TRBV5-1 to TRBJ2-2, with D perhaps TRBD2 (5 bases). Germline V gives CDR1 SGHRS, CDR2 YFSETQ. The CDR3 spans 16 residues. Here the CDR3 DNA reads TGCGCCAGCAGCTTGAGGCATGGTCAGGTTTCCGGGGAGCTGTTTTTC. Protein: CASSLRHGQVSGELFF.

This clonotype rates as medium-sized. The chain links TRBV11-2 to TRBJ2-1; no clear D gene. The CDR3 extends over 15 amino acids. Trimming took off 5 bases at V and 0 bases at J, with 11 bases between the two ends. From germline, CDR1 is SGHAT and CDR2 FQNNGV. CDR3 in DNA: TGTGCCAGCAGCCTCCCCCGGAGCTCCTACAATGAGCAGTTCTTC. Protein product: CASSLPRSSYNEQFF.

With respect to this clonotype: The junction departs from the called germline gene at one end, perhaps through a read error. The genes are TRBV12-3 or TRBV12-4 and TRBJ2-5; D not resolved. The CDR3 covers 11 residues. Written as DNA, the CDR3 is TGTGCCAACAGTTTGCAAAAGACCCAGTACTTC. Translated, it gives CANSLQKTQYF.

Points on this clonotype: Lacking the conserved final phenylalanine or tryptophan, this CDR3 likely reflects a read error. The limits of the CDR3 on the DNA are not certain, so only TCRdb's listed CDR3 is given. The chain uses TRBV18 and TRBJ2-5; TRBD1, the table's D call, was not compared with the DNA. The CDR3 has 14 amino acids, counting both end residues. CDR1 and CDR2 (germline): KGHSH, LQKENI. This CDR3 reads CASSSTTGGETQYL.